This T cell receptor (beta chain) was sequenced for a study of shared clonotypes between healthy human individuals. This CDR3 contains 14 residues. V was trimmed by 2 bases and J by 2 bases, leaving 9 bases between them. CDR1 MNHEY and CDR2 SVGAGI come from the germline V gene. Remarks on this clone: Other DNA variants within this sample encode the same CDR3.

The repertoire was sequenced with immunoSEQ multiplex PCR; TCRdb's copy has only in-frame clones and lacks some. Of some 2 million clones listed, around 95% are singletons. Source material: naive CD4+ T cells sorted from blood. Subset given: CD45RA+ positively selected. The source is a man younger than 35 in good health. The chain recombines TRBV6-5 with TRBJ1-1; D not resolved. The CDR3 is CASSYREVNTEAFF. CDR3 DNA sequence: TGTGCCAGCAGTTACCGGGAGGTTAACACTGAAGCTTTCTTT.